The clone carrying this T cell receptor (beta chain) was observed a handful of times. TCR beta libraries were built with iRepertoire HTBI primers and Arm-PCR of CDR3 regions. Each CDR3 protein is one row after TCRdb ran MiXCR on the multiplex PCR reads. This table holds approximately 560,000 distinct CDR3 sequences, more than 15% found once. The CDR3 has 14 residues. From germline, CDR1 is SGHRS and CDR2 YFSETQ. V was cut by 4 bases and J by 2 bases, with 11 bases left in between. The data were taken from a study of regulatory T cells in long-lasting Graves disease. The time point is: newly diagnosed GD, antithyroid drugs for less than 3 months. Following extraction of RNA from PBMCs, that RNA was used to make the TCR library. This sample also appeared in a second study, on T cells in Graves' hyperthyroidism and ophthalmopathy.

The gene calls are TRBV5-1 and TRBJ2-3; unclear D gene. This material consisted of peripheral blood mononuclear cells (PBMCs), taken at new diagnosis, from a patient treated with antithyroid drugs. This clonotype was obtained from a man aged 18 to 35 with Graves disease. The CDR3 nucleotides read TGCGCCAGCAGCGAGGTCCGAACCACAGATACGCAGTATTTT. It specifies CASSEVRTTDTQYF.